This T cell receptor (beta chain) was identified in a study of T cells after somatic rescue of genetic block. Only in-frame clones appear in the TCRdb table, and some are missing; sequencing was by immunoSEQ multiplex PCR. The data show 45,000 to 55,000 clones, approximately 96% seen once. Germline V CDR1 and CDR2: MGHDK, SYGVNS. The CDR3 is 14 residues long. V lost 1 base and J 5 bases, leaving 11 bases between the germline ends. Sequencing was performed on peripheral blood mononuclear cells (PBMCs). This clonotype was sampled from a child under two years old. The rearrangement joins TRBV25-1 to TRBJ1-1, with D tentatively TRBD1 (6 bases). CDR3 nucleotide sequence: TGTGCCAGCAGTGAATGGCAGGGGAGAACTGAAGCTTTCTTT. This gives the protein CASSEWQGRTEAFF.